This section outlines one T cell receptor (beta chain) sequence together with its context. The antigen remains unidentified. Sorting yielded triplicates of 300,000 to 350,000 cells for each CD8+ T cell subset. This specimen comes from a study of CXCR3-negative and CXCR3-positive naive CD8 T cells. Overall study context: Overall TRB read output was about 140 million, and each library contained about 1.5 +/- 0.3 million reads.

CDR1 is SQVTM, CDR2 ANQGSEA, per germline. The CDR3 has 14 amino acids. Whole-study findings and limits: Memory CD8+ cells had much lower diversity, and both naive subsets had comparably high diversity. Naive cells positive for CXCR3 carried more hydrophobic TRB CDR3s than CXCR3-negative ones.

UMI-labeled 5' RACE TRB cDNA libraries were prepared from the cells. Following a re-call of the 5' RACE reads, TCRdb has one entry per CDR3 protein and lacks DNA. The listing contains some 130,000 distinct CDR3 sequences. The J gene is TRBJ2-7, the V gene TRBV29-1; as DNA is missing, the TRBD1 call by TCRdb cannot be tested. The specimen was naive CXCR3- CD8+ T cells from blood. Indicated subset: CD45RO-CCR7+CD27+CD95- naive CD8+ T cells lacking CXCR3 (TNR3-). The receptor was isolated from a human donor in good health. Some clones in this sample may be carry-over from other donors' samples. The chain's CDR3 is CSAGGGGRNNEQYF.